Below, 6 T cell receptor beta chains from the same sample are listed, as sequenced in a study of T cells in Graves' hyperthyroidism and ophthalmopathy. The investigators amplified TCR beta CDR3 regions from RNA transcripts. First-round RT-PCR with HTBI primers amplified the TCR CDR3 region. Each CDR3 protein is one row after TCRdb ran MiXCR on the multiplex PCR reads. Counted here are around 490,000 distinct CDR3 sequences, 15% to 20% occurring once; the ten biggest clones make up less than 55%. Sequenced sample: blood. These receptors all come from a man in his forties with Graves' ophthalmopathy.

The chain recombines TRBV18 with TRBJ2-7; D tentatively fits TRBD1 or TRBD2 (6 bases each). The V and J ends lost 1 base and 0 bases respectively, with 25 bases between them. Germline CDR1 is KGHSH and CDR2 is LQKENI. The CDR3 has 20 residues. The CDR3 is CASSPRRVRDRTKNSYEQYF. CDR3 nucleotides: TGTGCCAGCTCACCACGCCGGGTGAGAGACAGGACTAAAAACTCCTACGAGCAGTACTTC.

CDR3 bases: TGTGCCAGCAAAAAGGGAGGTCATGGCTACACCTTC. Translating it yields CASKKGGHGYTF. The gene calls are TRBV3-1 and TRBJ1-2; D is unresolved. Germline CDR1 is LGHDT and CDR2 is YNNKEL (reference sequence). Trimming pared 7 bases from V and 6 bases from J, leaving 12 bases between. The CDR3 length is 12 residues.

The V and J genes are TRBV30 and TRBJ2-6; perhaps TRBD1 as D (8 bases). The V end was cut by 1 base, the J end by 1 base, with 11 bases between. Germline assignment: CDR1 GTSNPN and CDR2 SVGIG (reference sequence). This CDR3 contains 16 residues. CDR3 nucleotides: TGTGCCTGGAGTGCACAGGGGGGGTCTGGGGCCAACGTCCTGACTTTC. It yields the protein CAWSAQGGSGANVLTF.

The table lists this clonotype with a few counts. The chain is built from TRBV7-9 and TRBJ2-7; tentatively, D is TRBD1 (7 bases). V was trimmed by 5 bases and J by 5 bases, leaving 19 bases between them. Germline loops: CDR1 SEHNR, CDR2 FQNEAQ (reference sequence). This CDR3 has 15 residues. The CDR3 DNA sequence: TGTGCCAGCAGCCGCCGGGGGACAGTTAAGGACGAGCAGTACTTC. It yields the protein CASSRRGTVKDEQYF.

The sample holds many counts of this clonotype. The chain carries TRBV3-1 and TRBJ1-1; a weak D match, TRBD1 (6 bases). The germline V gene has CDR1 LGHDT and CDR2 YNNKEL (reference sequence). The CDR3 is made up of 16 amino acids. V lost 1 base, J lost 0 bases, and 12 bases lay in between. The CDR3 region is CASSQVHTGMNTEAFF. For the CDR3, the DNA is TGTGCCAGCAGCCAAGTCCACACAGGGATGAACACTGAAGCTTTCTTT.

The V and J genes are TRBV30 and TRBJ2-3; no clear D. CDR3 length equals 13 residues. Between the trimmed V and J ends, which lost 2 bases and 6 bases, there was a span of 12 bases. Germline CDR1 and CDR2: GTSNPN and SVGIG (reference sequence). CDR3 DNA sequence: TGTGCCTGGAGTCCAATAGTAGGCGATACGCAGTATTTT. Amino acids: CAWSPIVGDTQYF.